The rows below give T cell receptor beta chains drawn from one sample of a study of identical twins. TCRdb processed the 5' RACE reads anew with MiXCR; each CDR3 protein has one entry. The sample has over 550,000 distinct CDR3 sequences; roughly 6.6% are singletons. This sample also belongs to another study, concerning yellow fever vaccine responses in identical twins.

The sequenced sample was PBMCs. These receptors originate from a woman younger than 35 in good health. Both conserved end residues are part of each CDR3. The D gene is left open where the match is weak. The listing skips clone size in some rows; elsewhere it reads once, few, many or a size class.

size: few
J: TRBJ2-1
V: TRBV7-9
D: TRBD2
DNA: TGTGCCAGCAGCGTAACGGGACTAGGGGGTTACAATGAGCAGTTCTTC
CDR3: CASSVTGLGGYNEQFF

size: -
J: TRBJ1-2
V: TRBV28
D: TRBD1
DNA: TGTGCCAGCAGTGTCCCCCTTTACAGGGGCCCTGGGTATGGCTACACCTTC
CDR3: CASSVPLYRGPGYGYTF

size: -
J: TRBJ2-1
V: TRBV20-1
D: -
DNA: TGCAGTGCTAGAGTATATGGATACCAAAGACGCAATGAGCAGTTCTTC
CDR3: CSARVYGYQRRNEQFF

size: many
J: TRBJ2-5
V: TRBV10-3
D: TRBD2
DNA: TGTGCCATCAGTGAGCCGGGACTAGCTTCACAAGAGACCCAGTACTTC
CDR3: CAISEPGLASQETQYF

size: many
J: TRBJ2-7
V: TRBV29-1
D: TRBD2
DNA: TGCAGCGTCTCAACCGGGACTAGCGGTTTCCGCTACGAGCAGTACTTC
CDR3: CSVSTGTSGFRYEQYF

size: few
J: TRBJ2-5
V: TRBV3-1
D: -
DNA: TGTGCCAGCAGCCAAGAGGTCACCTCCCAAGAGACCCAGTACTTC
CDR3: CASSQEVTSQETQYF

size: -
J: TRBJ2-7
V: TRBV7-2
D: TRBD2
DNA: TGTGCCAGCAGCTTAGCGATCGGGACTAGCTCTTACGAGCAGTACTTC
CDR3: CASSLAIGTSSYEQYF

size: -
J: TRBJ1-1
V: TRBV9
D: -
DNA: TGTGCCAGCAGCGTTAGTGGGGGGCGGCCCACTGAAGCTTTCTTT
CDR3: CASSVSGGRPTEAFF

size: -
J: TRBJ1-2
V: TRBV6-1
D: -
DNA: TGTGCCAGCAGCCACCGCAGGGCTCAAGGCTACACCTTC
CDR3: CASSHRRAQGYTF

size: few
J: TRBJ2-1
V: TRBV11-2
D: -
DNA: TGTGCCAGCAGCCAAGCAGGGGCCCTGAGCTCCTACAATGAGCAGTTCTTC
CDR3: CASSQAGALSSYNEQFF

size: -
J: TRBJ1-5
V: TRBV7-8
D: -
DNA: TGTGCCAGCAGCTTAGTTTCGGGCAGGGACGGCCAGCCCCAGCATTTT
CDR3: CASSLVSGRDGQPQHF

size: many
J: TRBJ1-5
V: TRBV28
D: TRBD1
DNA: TGTGCCAGCAGCCCGGACAGGGTTCGCCAGCCCCAGCATTTT
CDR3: CASSPDRVRQPQHF

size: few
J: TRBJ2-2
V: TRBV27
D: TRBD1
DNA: TGTGCCAGCAGCAAGACAGGGTACACCGGGGAGCTGTTTTTT
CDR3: CASSKTGYTGELFF

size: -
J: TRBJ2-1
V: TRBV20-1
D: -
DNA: TGCAGTGCAAAGAGGGGGGAATCCCCCCTCAATGAGCAGTTCTTC
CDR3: CSAKRGESPLNEQFF

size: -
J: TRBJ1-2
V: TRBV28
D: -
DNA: TGTGCCAGCAGTAATGGGGTTTATGGCTACACCTTC
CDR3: CASSNGVYGYTF

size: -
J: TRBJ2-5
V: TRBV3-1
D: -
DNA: TGTGCCAGCAGATCAACCCGACGCGAGACCCAGTACTTC
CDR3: CASRSTRRETQYF

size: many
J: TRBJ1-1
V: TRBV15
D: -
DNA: TGTGCCACCAGCGACGGCATATTGAACACTGAAGCTTTCTTT
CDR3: CATSDGILNTEAFF

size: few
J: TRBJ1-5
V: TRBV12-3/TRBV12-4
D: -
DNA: TGTGCCAGCAGTTTCGGGCAGGGGCAATATCAGCCCCAGCATTTT
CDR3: CASSFGQGQYQPQHF

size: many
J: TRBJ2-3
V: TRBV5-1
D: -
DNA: TGCGCCAGCAGGACGGAGAGCACAGATACGCAGTATTTT
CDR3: CASRTESTDTQYF

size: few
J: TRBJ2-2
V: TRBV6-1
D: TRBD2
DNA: TGTGCCAGCAGGACGTGGGGACTAGCGGGACCGAACACCGGGGAGCTGTTTTTT
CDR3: CASRTWGLAGPNTGELFF

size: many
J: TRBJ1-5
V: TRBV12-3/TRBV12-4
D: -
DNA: TGTGCCAGCAGTTTATCAGATAGCAATCAGCCCCAGCATTTT
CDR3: CASSLSDSNQPQHF

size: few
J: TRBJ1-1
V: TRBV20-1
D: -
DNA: TGCAGTGCTAGAGGGGGGGAGGACATGAACACTGAAGCTTTCTTT
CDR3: CSARGGEDMNTEAFF